Included here is one T cell receptor (beta chain) sequence, with context. Its antigen remains unknown. This record comes from a study of blood T cells in healthy people across ages. Overall study context: Template switching picked up about one barcoded beta molecule for each two T cells.

It was with a sample-barcoded 5' primer and a J-beta primer mix that a second PCR of about 6 to 12 cycles was run. TCRdb used MiXCR to reprocess the 5' RACE reads, holding one entry per CDR3 protein. Seen here are approximately 810,000 distinct CDR3 sequences, about 37% observed once, and the top ten hold 10% to 15%. V was shortened by 1 base and J by 7 bases, with 11 bases between the two germline ends. Germline loops: CDR1 SGHVS, CDR2 FNYEAQ. This CDR3 comprises 14 residues. Findings and caveats of the study: PBMCs left unsorted prevented a conclusive naive versus antigen-experienced comparison. It was not known whether donors were CMV positive (a possible confounder of expanded clonotype changes).

Russia was home to the donors, healthy Caucasian individuals aged roughly 6 to 95. The sample consisted of blood. The sequence was collected from a man aged 18-30 years in good health. V is TRBV7-6 and J is TRBJ1-5; no clear D gene. CDR3 residues: CASSLVQMGQPQHF. In nucleotides, the CDR3 is TGTGCCAGCAGCTTAGTACAGATGGGACAGCCCCAGCATTTT.